This T cell receptor beta chain was profiled in a study of OX40 agonist ivuxolimab in advanced cancers. Study details: Hepatocellular carcinoma, melanoma, renal cell or head and neck cancer occurred in dose-escalation patients. Age averaged around 60 years (range roughly 23 to 80), and just over 80% were male.

Study-wide results and caveats: On average, CD8+ T cells showed a greater number of expanded clones than CD4+. No antigen was identified for the clonally expanded peripheral T cells.

Remarks on this clone: Its antigen remains unknown.

The assay was immunoSEQ multiplex PCR, and TCRdb's table has in-frame clones only and misses some. Of about 76,000 clones in the sample, roughly 91% were seen once. This specimen was CD4+ or CD8+ T cells sorted from blood, taken in a trial of the OX40 agonist ivuxolimab. The TCR comes from an adult with an advanced solid tumor such as melanoma, head and neck, liver or kidney cancer.

The CDR3 sequence is CATNSGDNQPQHF. CDR3 DNA: TGTGCCACCAACTCAGGGGACAATCAGCCCCAGCATTTT. The chain is built from TRBV28 and TRBJ1-5, with D possibly TRBD1 on 6 matching bases. V lost 10 bases, J lost 3 bases, and 13 bases lay in between. The CDR3 totals 13 residues. Germline-derived CDR1 and CDR2 are MDHEN and SYDVKM.